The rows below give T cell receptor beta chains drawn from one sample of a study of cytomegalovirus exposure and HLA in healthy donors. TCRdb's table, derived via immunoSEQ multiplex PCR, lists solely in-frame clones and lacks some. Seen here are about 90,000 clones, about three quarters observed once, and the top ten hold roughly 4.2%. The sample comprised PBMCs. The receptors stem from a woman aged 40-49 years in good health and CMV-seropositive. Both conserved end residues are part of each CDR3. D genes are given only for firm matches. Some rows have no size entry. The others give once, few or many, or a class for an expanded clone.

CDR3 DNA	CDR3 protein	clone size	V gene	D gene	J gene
TGTGCCAGCAGCTCTCAACTTACAGTGAACACTGAAGCTTTCTTT	CASSSQLTVNTEAFF	.	TRBV11-2	.	TRBJ1-1
TGTGCCACCAGCAAAGGGACAGTCGAGAATTCACCCCTCCACTTT	CATSKGTVENSPLHF	.	TRBV15	TRBD1	TRBJ1-6
TGTGCCAGCAGTTCGGCGCTGCGGGGCGGTCGGGTTGAAAAACTGTTTTTT	CASSSALRGGRVEKLFF	few	TRBV14	.	TRBJ1-4
TGTGCCAGTAGTCCCGGGACAGGTGCCGGGGAGCTGTTTTTT	CASSPGTGAGELFF	.	TRBV19	TRBD1	TRBJ2-2
TGTGCCAGCAGCTATGGGATCAGGACAGGGTATCCGGATACGCAGTATTTT	CASSYGIRTGYPDTQYF	.	TRBV5-6	TRBD1	TRBJ2-3
TGTGCCAGCAGCCCCCGACAGGGATTAGGGGATGAGCAGTTCTTC	CASSPRQGLGDEQFF	.	TRBV14	TRBD1	TRBJ2-1
TGTGCCAGCTCCCTTCTGGGGAGTCCCTATGGCTACACCTTC	CASSLLGSPYGYTF	.	TRBV6-5	.	TRBJ1-2
TGTGCCAGCACCAAGGGACAGACCTCCTACGAGCAGTACTTC	CASTKGQTSYEQYF	.	TRBV28	TRBD1	TRBJ2-7
TGTGCCAGCAGCTCGGGCCGCGGGGCCACAGATACGCAGTATTTT	CASSSGRGATDTQYF	.	TRBV7-2	.	TRBJ2-3
TGTGCCAGCAGCTCTGGACAGGGGTCGAAGGGAAACACCATATATTTT	CASSSGQGSKGNTIYF	.	TRBV5-6	TRBD1	TRBJ1-3
TGTGCCAGCAGTTTAGTGCGGGTATACCCCAATGAGCAGTTCTTC	CASSLVRVYPNEQFF	once	TRBV28	.	TRBJ2-1
TGTGCCAGCAGCTTCGGTCGTACCAATGAGCAGTTCTTC	CASSFGRTNEQFF	few	TRBV7-3	.	TRBJ2-1
TGTGCCAGCAGCTTAGCGCTGGCCAGCGGGAGGGCGGCCGGGGAGCTGTTTTTT	CASSLALASGRAAGELFF	.	TRBV7-9	TRBD2	TRBJ2-2
TGTGCCAGTAGGCTACAGGCGAGCTCCTACAATGAGCAGTTCTTC	CASRLQASSYNEQFF	.	TRBV19	.	TRBJ2-1
TGTGCCAGCAGCTTTGGCGGGGTGGCGACAGATACGCAGTATTTT	CASSFGGVATDTQYF	.	TRBV7-6	.	TRBJ2-3
TGTGCCAGCCGGACAGGGTCCTACGAGCAGTACTTC	CASRTGSYEQYF	.	TRBV11-3	TRBD1	TRBJ2-7
TGTGCCAGCAGGGACAGGGCCAATCAGCCCCAGCATTTT	CASRDRANQPQHF	.	TRBV6-1	TRBD1	TRBJ1-5
TGCAGCGTTGAATTCGGGACAGATACGCAGTATTTT	CSVEFGTDTQYF	few	TRBV29-1	.	TRBJ2-3
TGTGCCAGCAGCTACTACACTGAAGCTTTCTTT	CASSYYTEAFF	.	TRBV5-5	.	TRBJ1-1
TGTGCCAGTAACGACAGGGGGAATACTGAAGCTTTCTTT	CASNDRGNTEAFF	.	TRBV19	TRBD1	TRBJ1-1
TGTGCCAGCAGCCCGACAGGGAACAATGAGCAGTTCTTC	CASSPTGNNEQFF	.	TRBV27	TRBD1	TRBJ2-1
TGCGCCAGCAGCCAAGATCGTCAGGTGTCTTCGTTTGGCTACACCTTC	CASSQDRQVSSFGYTF	once	TRBV4-3	.	TRBJ1-2
TGTGCCAGCAGCTTAGCTTCTTCGGGAGGTAACACCGGGGAGCTGTTTTTT	CASSLASSGGNTGELFF	.	TRBV11-1	TRBD2	TRBJ2-2
TGTGCCACCAGCACTGCAGGGGATTCTGGGGCCAACGTCCTGACTTTC	CATSTAGDSGANVLTF	many	TRBV15	.	TRBJ2-6
TGCGCCAGCAGCTTGGTGGGAGACACTGAAGCTTTCTTT	CASSLVGDTEAFF	.	TRBV5-1	.	TRBJ1-1
TGTGCCAGCAGCTTCTCCTCGGGAGGGTCATACAATGAGCAGTTCTTC	CASSFSSGGSYNEQFF	.	TRBV11-2	TRBD2	TRBJ2-1
TGTGCTAGTGGTCCTACTGAAGAGACCCAGTACTTC	CASGPTEETQYF	few	TRBV12-5	.	TRBJ2-5
TGTGCCAGCAGTGACCCTTCCAGGTCCACAGATACGCAGTATTTT	CASSDPSRSTDTQYF	.	TRBV2	.	TRBJ2-3
TGTGCCAGCAGTTTCATGGTATCCCCCCACTACGCTGAGCAGTTCTTC	CASSFMVSPHYAEQFF	.	TRBV27	.	TRBJ2-1
TGTGCCAGTAGTTCATATTGGACTAGCGGGAGGTCCTACAATGAGCAGTTCTTC	CASSSYWTSGRSYNEQFF	once	TRBV19	TRBD2	TRBJ2-1
TGTGCCAGCAGCTCGGGAGGGTATAGCTCCTACGAGCAGTACTTC	CASSSGGYSSYEQYF	.	TRBV7-9	TRBD2	TRBJ2-7
TGCAGCGTTGAAGCCGGGCCTAGCGCCGGTGAGCAGTTCTTC	CSVEAGPSAGEQFF	once	TRBV29-1	.	TRBJ2-1
TGTGCCAGCAGCCAAGTTGATCTAGCGGGAGGACCTTCCTACGAGCAGTACTTC	CASSQVDLAGGPSYEQYF	.	TRBV14	TRBD2	TRBJ2-7
TGCGCCAGCAGCTTAGAACTAAGCTCCTACGAGCAGTACTTC	CASSLELSSYEQYF	.	TRBV5-1	.	TRBJ2-7
TGTGCCAGCTCACCGGGACAGGAGAAGGGTCAGCCCCAGCATTTT	CASSPGQEKGQPQHF	few	TRBV18	TRBD1	TRBJ1-5
TGTGCCAGCAGTTCAACAGGTTTCTATGGCTACACCTTC	CASSSTGFYGYTF	.	TRBV27	.	TRBJ1-2
TGTGCCAGCAGCGTACAGGCCTTGCCGACCTACGAGCAGTACTTC	CASSVQALPTYEQYF	.	TRBV9	.	TRBJ2-7
TGCGCCAGCAGCCAAGGCGCAAACGGTGAAGAGACCCAGTACTTC	CASSQGANGEETQYF	.	TRBV4-3	.	TRBJ2-5
TGCAGCGTCTTAGATGGCCGGGTTACCCAGTACTTC	CSVLDGRVTQYF	.	TRBV29-1	.	TRBJ2-5
TGTGCCAGCAGTGAAGGCCCAGGGGGACACAATGAGCAGTTCTTC	CASSEGPGGHNEQFF	.	TRBV6-1	TRBD1	TRBJ2-1
TGCAGCGTGAGGGACAGGGTAAGCTACGAGCAGTACTTC	CSVRDRVSYEQYF	.	TRBV29-1	TRBD1	TRBJ2-7
TGTGCCAGCAGCAGGGACTACTCCTACGAGCAGTACTTC	CASSRDYSYEQYF	.	TRBV7-9	TRBD2	TRBJ2-7
TGTGCCAGCAGCTCCGGACAACCTGGTCAGCCCCAGCATTTT	CASSSGQPGQPQHF	few	TRBV11-1	.	TRBJ1-5
TGTGCCACCACACAACCGGGACTCTTGAACACCGGGGAGCTGTTTTTT	CATTQPGLLNTGELFF	.	TRBV15	.	TRBJ2-2